This TCR beta chain was identified during a study of blood T cell repertoires in COVID-19. Only in-frame clones appear in the TCRdb table, and some are missing; sequencing was by immunoSEQ multiplex PCR. Of about 70,000 clones in the sample, under 95% are singletons; the top ten hold around 9.1%. The CDR3 is 13 residues long. Trimming shortened V by 3 bases and J by 6 bases, and 12 bases separated the two germline ends. Germline V CDR1 and CDR2: LGHNT, FRNRAP. This sequence was found in a human donor in a cohort sampled during active COVID-19. What was sequenced was peripheral blood. The V call is TRBV12-5, the J call TRBJ2-7; weak D call: TRBD1 (6 bases). The CDR3 DNA sequence: TGTGCTAGTGGTTTACAGGGAGTCGGCGAGCAGTACTTC. It is translated as CASGLQGVGEQYF.